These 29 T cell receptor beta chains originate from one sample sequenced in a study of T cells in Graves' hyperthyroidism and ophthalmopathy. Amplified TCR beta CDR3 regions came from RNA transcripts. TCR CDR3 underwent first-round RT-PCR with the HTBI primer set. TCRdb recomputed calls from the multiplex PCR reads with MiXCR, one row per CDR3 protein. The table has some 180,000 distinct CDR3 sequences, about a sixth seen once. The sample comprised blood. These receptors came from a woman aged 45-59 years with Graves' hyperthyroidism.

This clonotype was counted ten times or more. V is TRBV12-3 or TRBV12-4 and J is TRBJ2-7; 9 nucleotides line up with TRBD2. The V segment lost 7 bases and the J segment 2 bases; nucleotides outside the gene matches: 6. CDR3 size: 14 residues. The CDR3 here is CASKSREGAYEQYF. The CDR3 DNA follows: TGTGCCAGCAAATCGCGGGAGGGGGCCTACGAGCAGTACTTC.

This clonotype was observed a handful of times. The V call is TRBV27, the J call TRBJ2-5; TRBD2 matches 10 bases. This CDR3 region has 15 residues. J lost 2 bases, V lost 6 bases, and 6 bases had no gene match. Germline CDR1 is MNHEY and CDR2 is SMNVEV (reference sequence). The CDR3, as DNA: TGTGCCAGCAGCCAAGGACTAGCGGTGCAAGAGACCCAGTACTTC. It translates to CASSQGLAVQETQYF.

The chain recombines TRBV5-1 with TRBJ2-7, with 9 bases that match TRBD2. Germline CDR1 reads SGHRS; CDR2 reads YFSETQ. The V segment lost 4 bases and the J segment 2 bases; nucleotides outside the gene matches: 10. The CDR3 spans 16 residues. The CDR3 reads CASSAGILAGTYEQYF. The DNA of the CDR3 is TGCGCCAGCAGCGCTGGCATTCTAGCGGGAACCTACGAGCAGTACTTC.

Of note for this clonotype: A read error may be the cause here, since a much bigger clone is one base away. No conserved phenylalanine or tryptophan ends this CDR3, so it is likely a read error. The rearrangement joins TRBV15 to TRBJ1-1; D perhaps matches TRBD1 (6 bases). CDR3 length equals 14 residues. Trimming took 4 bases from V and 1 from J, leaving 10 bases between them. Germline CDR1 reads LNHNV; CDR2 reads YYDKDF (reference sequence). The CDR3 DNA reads TGTGCCACCAGCAAGGGACACAGGAACACTGAAGCTTTCCTT. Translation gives CATSKGHRNTEAFL.

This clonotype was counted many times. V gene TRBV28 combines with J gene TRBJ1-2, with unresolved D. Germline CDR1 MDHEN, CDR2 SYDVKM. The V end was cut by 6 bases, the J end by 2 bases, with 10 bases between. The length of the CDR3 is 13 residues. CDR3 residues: CASREQPNYGYTF. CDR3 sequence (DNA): TGTGCCAGCAGGGAGCAACCGAACTATGGCTACACCTTC.

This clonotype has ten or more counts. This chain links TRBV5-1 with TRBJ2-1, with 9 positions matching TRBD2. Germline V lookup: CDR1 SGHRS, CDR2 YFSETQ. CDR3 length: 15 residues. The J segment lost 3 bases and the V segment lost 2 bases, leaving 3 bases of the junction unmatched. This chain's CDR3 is CASSLAGGYYNEQFF. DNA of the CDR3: TGCGCCAGCAGCTTAGCGGGAGGCTACTACAATGAGCAGTTCTTC.

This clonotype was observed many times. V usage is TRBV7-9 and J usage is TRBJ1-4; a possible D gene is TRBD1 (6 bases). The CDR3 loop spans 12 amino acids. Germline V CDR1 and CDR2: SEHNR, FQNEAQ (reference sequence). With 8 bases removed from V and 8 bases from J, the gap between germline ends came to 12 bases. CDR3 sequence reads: CASGTGNEKLFF. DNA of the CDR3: TGTGCCAGCGGAACAGGGAACGAAAAACTGTTTTTT. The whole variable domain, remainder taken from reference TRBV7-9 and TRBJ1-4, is DTGVSQNPRHKITKRGQNVTFRCDPISEHNRLYWYRQTLGQGPEFLTYFQNEAQLEKSRLLSDRFSAERPKGSFSTLEIQRTEQGDSAMYLCASGTGNEKLFFGSGTQLSVL.

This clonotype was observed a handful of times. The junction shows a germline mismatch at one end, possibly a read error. The CDR3 region is CASSRSTGKYDYTF. The CDR3 DNA follows: TGTGCCAGCAGCCGATCAACAGGAAAGTATGACTACACCTTC. The chain joins TRBV3-1 to TRBJ1-2; TRBD1 is a possible D gene (5 bases). This CDR3 is 14 amino acids long. The V gene's germline CDR1 is LGHDT and CDR2 YNNKEL (reference sequence).

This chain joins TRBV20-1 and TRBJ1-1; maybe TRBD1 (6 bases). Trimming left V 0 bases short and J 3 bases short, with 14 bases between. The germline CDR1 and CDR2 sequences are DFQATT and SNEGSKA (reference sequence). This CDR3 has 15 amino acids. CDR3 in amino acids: CSARDRRDTYTEAFF. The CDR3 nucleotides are TGCAGTGCTAGAGATCGGCGGGACACCTACACTGAAGCTTTCTTT.

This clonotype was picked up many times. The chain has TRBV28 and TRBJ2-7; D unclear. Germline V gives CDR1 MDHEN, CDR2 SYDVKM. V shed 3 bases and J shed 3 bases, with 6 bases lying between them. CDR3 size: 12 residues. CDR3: CASSLVDYEQYF. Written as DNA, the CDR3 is TGTGCCAGCAGTTTGGTGGACTACGAGCAGTACTTC.

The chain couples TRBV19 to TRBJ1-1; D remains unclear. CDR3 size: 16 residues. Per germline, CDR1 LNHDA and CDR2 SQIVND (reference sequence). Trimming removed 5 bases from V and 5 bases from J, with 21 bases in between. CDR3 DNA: TGTGCCAGTAGTTCCCGACGGAAGGTAAGCGGGACTGAAGCTTTCTTT. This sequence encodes CASSSRRKVSGTEAFF.

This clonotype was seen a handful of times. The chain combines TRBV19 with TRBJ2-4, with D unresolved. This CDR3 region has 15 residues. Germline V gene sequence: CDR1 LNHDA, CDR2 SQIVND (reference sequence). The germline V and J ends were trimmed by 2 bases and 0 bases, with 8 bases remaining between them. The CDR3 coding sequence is TGTGCCAGTAGTATATTGTCACTAGCCAAAAACATTCAGTACTTC. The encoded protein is CASSILSLAKNIQYF.

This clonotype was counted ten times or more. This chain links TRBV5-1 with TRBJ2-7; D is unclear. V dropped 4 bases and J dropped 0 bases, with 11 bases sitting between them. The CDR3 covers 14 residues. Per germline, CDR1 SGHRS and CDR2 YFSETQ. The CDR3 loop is CASSRIRTSYEQYF. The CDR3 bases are TGCGCCAGCAGCAGGATTCGAACCTCCTACGAGCAGTACTTC.

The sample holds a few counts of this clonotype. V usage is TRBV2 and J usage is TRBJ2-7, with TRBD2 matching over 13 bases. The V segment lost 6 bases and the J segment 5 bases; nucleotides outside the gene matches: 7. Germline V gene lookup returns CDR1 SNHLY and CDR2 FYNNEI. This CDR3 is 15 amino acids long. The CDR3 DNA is TGTGCCAGCAGCCCACTAGCGGGAGGGCCCAACGAGCAGTACTTC. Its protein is CASSPLAGGPNEQYF.

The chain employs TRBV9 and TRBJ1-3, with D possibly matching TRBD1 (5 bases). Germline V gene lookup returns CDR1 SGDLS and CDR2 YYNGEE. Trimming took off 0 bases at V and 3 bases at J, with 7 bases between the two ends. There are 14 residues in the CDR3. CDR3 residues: CASSVAGVGNTIYF. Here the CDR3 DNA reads TGTGCCAGCAGCGTAGCGGGGGTTGGAAACACCATATATTTT.

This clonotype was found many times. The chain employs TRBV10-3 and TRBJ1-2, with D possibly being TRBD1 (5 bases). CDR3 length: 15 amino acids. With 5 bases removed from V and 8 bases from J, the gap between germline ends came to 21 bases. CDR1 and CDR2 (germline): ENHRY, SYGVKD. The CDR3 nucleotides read TGTGCCATCAGTTGGACCTCCGGGCAGGGAGAAGGCTACACCTTC. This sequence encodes CAISWTSGQGEGYTF.

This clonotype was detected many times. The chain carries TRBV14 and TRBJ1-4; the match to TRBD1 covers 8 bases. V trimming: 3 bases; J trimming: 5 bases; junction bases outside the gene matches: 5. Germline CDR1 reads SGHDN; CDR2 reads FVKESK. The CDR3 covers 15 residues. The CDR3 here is CASSHLRDRNEKLFF. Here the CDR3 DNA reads TGTGCCAGCAGCCACCTTAGGGACAGGAATGAAAAACTGTTTTTT.

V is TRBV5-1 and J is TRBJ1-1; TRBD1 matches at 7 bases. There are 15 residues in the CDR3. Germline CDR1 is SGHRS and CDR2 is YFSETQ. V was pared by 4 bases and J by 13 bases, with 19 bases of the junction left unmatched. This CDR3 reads CASSRSGTVNTKVFF. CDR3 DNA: TGCGCCAGCAGCCGCTCCGGGACAGTGAACACTAAAGTTTTCTTT.

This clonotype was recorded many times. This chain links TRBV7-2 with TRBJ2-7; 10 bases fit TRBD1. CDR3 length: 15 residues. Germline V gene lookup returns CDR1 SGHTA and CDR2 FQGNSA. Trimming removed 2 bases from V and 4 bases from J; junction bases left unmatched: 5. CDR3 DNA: TGTGCCAGCAGCTTATCGACAGGGGGCACTTACGAGCAGTACTTC. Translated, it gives CASSLSTGGTYEQYF.

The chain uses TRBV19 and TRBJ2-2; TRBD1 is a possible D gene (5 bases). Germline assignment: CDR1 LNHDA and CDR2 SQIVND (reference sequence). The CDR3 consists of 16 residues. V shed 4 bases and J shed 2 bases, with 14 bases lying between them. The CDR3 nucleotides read TGTGCCAGTAGTAAAAGACAGCTTACCAACACCGGGGAGCTGTTTTTT. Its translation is CASSKRQLTNTGELFF. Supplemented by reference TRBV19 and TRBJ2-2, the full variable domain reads DGGITQSPKYLFRKEGQNVTLSCEQNLNHDAMYWYRQDPGQGLRLIYYSQIVNDFQKGDIAEGYSVSREKKESFPLTVTSAQKNPTAFYLCASSKRQLTNTGELFFGEGSRLTVL.

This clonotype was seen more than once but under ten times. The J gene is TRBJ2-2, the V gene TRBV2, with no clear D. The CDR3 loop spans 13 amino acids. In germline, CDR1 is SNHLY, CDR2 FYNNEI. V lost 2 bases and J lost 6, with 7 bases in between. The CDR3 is CASSEMAPGELFF. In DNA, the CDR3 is TGTGCCAGCAGTGAAATGGCTCCCGGGGAGCTGTTTTTT.

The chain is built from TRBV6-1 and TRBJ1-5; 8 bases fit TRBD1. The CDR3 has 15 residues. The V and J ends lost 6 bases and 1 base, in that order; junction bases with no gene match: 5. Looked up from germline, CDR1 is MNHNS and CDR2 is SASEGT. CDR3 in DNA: TGTGCCAGCAGCCAGGCAGGGGGCAGCAATCAGCCCCAGCATTTT. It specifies CASSQAGGSNQPQHF.

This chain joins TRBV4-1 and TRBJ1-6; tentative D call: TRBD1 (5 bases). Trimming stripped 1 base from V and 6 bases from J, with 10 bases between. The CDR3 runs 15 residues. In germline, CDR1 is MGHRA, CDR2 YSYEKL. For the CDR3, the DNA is TGCGCCAGCAGCCAAGTATGGGGGGTTAATTCACCCCTCCACTTT. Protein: CASSQVWGVNSPLHF.

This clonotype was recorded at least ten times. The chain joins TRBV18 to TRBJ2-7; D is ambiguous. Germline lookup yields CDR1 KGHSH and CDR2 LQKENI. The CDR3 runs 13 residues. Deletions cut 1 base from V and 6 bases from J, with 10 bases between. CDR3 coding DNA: TGTGCCAGCTCACCACATGAAGGGCGCGAGCAGTACTTC. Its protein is CASSPHEGREQYF.

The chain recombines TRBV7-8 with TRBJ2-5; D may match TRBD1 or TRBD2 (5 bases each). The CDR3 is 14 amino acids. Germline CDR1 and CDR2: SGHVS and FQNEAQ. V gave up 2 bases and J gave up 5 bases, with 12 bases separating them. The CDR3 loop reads CASSLRGSWETQYF. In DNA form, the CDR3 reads TGTGCCAGCAGCTTACGGGGCTCATGGGAGACCCAGTACTTC.

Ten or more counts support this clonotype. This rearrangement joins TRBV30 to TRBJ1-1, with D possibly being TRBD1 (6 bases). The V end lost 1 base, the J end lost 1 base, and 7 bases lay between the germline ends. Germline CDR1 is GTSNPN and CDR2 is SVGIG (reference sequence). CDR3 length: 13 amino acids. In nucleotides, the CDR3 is TGTGCCTGGAGTGGACAGGCGAACACTGAAGCTTTCTTT. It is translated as CAWSGQANTEAFF.

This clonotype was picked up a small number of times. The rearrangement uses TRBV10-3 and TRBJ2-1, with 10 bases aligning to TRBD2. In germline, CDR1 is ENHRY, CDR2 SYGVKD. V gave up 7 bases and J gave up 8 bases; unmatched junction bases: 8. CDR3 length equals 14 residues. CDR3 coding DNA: TGTGCCATCAATCCCGGGACTAGCGATGATGAGCAGTTCTTC. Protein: CAINPGTSDDEQFF.

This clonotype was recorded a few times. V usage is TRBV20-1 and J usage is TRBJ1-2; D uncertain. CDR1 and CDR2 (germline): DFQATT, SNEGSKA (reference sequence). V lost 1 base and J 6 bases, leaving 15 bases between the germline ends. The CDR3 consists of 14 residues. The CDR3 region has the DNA TGCAGTGCTAGAGTACGTAGAAGACTCGATGGCTACACCTTC. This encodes CSARVRRRLDGYTF.

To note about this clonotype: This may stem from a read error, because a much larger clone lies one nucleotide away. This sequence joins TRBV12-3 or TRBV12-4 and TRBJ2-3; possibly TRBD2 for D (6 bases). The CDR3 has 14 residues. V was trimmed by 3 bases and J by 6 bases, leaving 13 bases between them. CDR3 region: CASSLVGGSDTQYF. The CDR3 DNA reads TGTGCCAGCAGTTTGGTGGGAGGCAGTGATACGCAGTATTTT.